Shown below are 19 T cell receptor beta chains from a single sample sequenced in a study of CD8 T cells in ankylosing spondylitis. TCRdb fed the 5' RACE reads into MiXCR, producing one record per CDR3 protein. This sample has around 250,000 distinct CDR3 sequences, with 15% to 20% found just once. Sequencing input: blood, either unsorted or a sorted T cell fraction (not recorded which). These receptors came from a male donor with ankylosing spondylitis or in good health (not recorded which).

The V call is TRBV6-5, the J call TRBJ1-1; 7 bases are a match to TRBD1. Germline V gene data show CDR1 as MNHEY and CDR2 as SVGAGI. V was pared by 2 bases and J by 4 bases, with 1 base of the junction left unmatched. The CDR3 is made up of 13 amino acids. The CDR3: CASSYTGATEAFF. The CDR3 region has the DNA TGTGCCAGCAGTTACACAGGGGCCACTGAAGCTTTCTTT.

This clonotype came up a few times. The J gene is TRBJ1-6, the V gene TRBV27; D is perhaps TRBD1 (6 bases). Trimming pared 5 bases from V and 8 bases from J, leaving 16 bases between. There are 15 residues in the CDR3. CDR1 and CDR2 (germline): MNHEY, SMNVEV (reference sequence). The CDR3 DNA is TGTGCCAGCAGTCCTCAGGGACAAGTTTATTCACCCCTCCACTTT. Its translation is CASSPQGQVYSPLHF.

This clonotype was found a few times. The chain joins TRBV6-5 to TRBJ2-4; 11 bases align to TRBD2. The CDR3 is made up of 16 amino acids. Trimming cost V 4 bases and J 0 bases; bases outside gene matches: 2. Germline CDR1 and CDR2: MNHEY and SVGAGI. CDR3 nucleotides: TGTGCCAGCAGTTTTACTAGCGGGAGAGCCAAAAACATTCAGTACTTC. As protein: CASSFTSGRAKNIQYF.

The CDR3 sequence: CASSSTGTGSGEQYF. DNA of the CDR3: TGTGCCAGCAGCTCTACCGGGACAGGGTCGGGAGAGCAGTACTTC. V is TRBV7-9 and J is TRBJ2-7, with 9 bases lining up with TRBD1. Trimming removed 4 bases from V and 7 bases from J; junction bases left unmatched: 11. Germline lookup yields CDR1 SEHNR and CDR2 FQNEAQ (reference sequence). The CDR3 has 15 amino acids.

Many counts were recorded for this clonotype. The J gene is TRBJ2-3, the V gene TRBV29-1; 9 nucleotides agree with TRBD2. The V segment lost 1 base and the J segment 3 bases; nucleotides outside the gene matches: 2. This CDR3 has 14 amino acids. CDR1 is SQVTM, CDR2 ANQGSEA, per germline. For the CDR3, the DNA is TGCAGCGTTGAAGGTAGCGGGAGAACAGATACGCAGTATTTT. It translates to CSVEGSGRTDTQYF.

A few counts support this clonotype. This chain links TRBV5-1 with TRBJ2-3; maybe TRBD2 (6 bases). Germline V gene sequence: CDR1 SGHRS, CDR2 YFSETQ. This CDR3 comprises 15 residues. V dropped 0 bases and J dropped 6 bases, with 14 bases sitting between them. The CDR3 region is CASSLVGSPKDTQYF. The CDR3 region has the DNA TGCGCCAGCAGCTTGGTCGGGAGCCCCAAGGATACGCAGTATTTT.

J is TRBJ2-1 and V is TRBV19; D is possibly TRBD1 or TRBD2 (5 bases each). Germline loops: CDR1 LNHDA, CDR2 SQIVND (reference sequence). This CDR3 contains 13 residues. V lost 2 bases and J lost 12, with 14 bases in between. The CDR3 here is CASSIRGATGQFF. The CDR3 nucleotides read TGTGCCAGTAGTATACGGGGCGCAACTGGGCAGTTCTTC.

Only a few counts were recorded for this clonotype. This chain uses TRBV29-1 with TRBJ2-5, with 8 bases that match TRBD1. J was trimmed by 5 bases and V by 3 bases; bases with no gene match: 5. The germline gives CDR1 SQVTM, CDR2 ANQGSEA. The CDR3 consists of 13 residues. CDR3: CSVEAGGYETQYF. The CDR3 DNA reads as TGCAGCGTTGAGGCAGGGGGCTATGAGACCCAGTACTTC.

This clonotype was observed a handful of times. The chain joins TRBV12-3 or TRBV12-4 to TRBJ2-1; 8 bases agree with TRBD2. The CDR3 sequence is 14 residues long. V lost 6 bases to trimming and J lost 8 bases; unmatched junction nucleotides: 9. Written as DNA, the CDR3 is TGTGCCAGCAGGCTAGCGGGTGGGCGGGATGAGCAGTTCTTC. Its protein is CASRLAGGRDEQFF.

The table lists this clonotype with many counts. V gene TRBV7-9 combines with J gene TRBJ2-7; D may correspond to TRBD1 or TRBD2 (5 bases each). Per the germline V gene, CDR1 is SEHNR and CDR2 is FQNEAQ (reference sequence). The germline V and J ends were trimmed by 5 bases and 0 bases, with 14 bases remaining between them. The CDR3 is 15 amino acids. DNA of the CDR3: TGTGCCAGCAGCCCTCGAGGGGAGAGCTCCTACGAGCAGTACTTC. Amino acids: CASSPRGESSYEQYF.

The V gene is TRBV7-7, the J gene TRBJ2-2; D is unresolved. The CDR3 is 13 residues long. CDR1 and CDR2 from the germline V gene are SSHAT and FNYEAQ (reference sequence). The CDR3 coding sequence is TGTGCTAGTAGGGATTCTTGGACCGGGGAGCTGTTTTTT. Protein sequence: CASRDSWTGELFF.

The chain combines TRBV11-1 with TRBJ2-4, with 7 bases identical to TRBD1. CDR3 size: 21 residues. The junction had 21 bases not matched to a gene; V was cut back by 2 bases and J by 2 bases. The germline CDR1 and CDR2 sequences are SGHAT and FQDESV (reference sequence). The CDR3 region is CASSLSTGSVAGLNPKNIQYF. The CDR3, as DNA: TGTGCCAGCAGCTTATCGACAGGGTCGGTTGCGGGCCTGAATCCCAAAAACATTCAGTACTTC. Full variable domain (missing parts from reference TRBV11-1 and TRBJ2-4): EAEVAQSPRYKITEKSQAVAFWCDPISGHATLYWYRQILGQGPELLVQFQDESVVDDSQLPKDRFSAERLKGVDSTLKIQPAELGDSAMYLCASSLSTGSVAGLNPKNIQYFGAGTRLSVL.

This clonotype was observed a handful of times. This chain links TRBV7-6 with TRBJ2-7; D possibly corresponds to TRBD1 (6 bases). The germline V gene has CDR1 SGHVS and CDR2 FNYEAQ. V was shortened by 1 base and J by 6 bases, with 16 bases between the two germline ends. CDR3 size: 15 residues. The CDR3 DNA reads as TGTGCCAGCAGCTTAGTGGGGGCGAGGTCCGGCGAGCAGTACTTC. Its translation: CASSLVGARSGEQYF.

The chain uses TRBV10-3 and TRBJ2-7, with 7 bases lining up with TRBD2. Germline CDR1 is ENHRY and CDR2 is SYGVKD. Trimming took 4 bases from V and 2 from J; bases not matched to a gene: 5. The CDR3 is 14 residues long. CDR3 residues: CAISVREDTYEQYF. The CDR3 bases are TGTGCCATCAGTGTCCGGGAGGACACCTACGAGCAGTACTTC.

This clonotype was seen at least ten times. This rearrangement joins TRBV6-5 to TRBJ2-7, with 7 positions matching TRBD2. From germline, CDR1 is MNHEY and CDR2 SVGAGI. V lost 4 bases to trimming and J lost 3 bases; unmatched junction nucleotides: 3. The CDR3 is 13 amino acids. CDR3 sequence reads: CASSWTSGYEQYF. DNA for the CDR3: TGTGCCAGCAGTTGGACTAGTGGCTACGAGCAGTACTTC.

This clonotype was observed many times. The chain couples TRBV12-3 or TRBV12-4 to TRBJ2-7; either TRBD1 or TRBD2 may supply D (5 bases each). The CDR3 runs to 13 residues. The V end was cut by 3 bases, the J end by 3 bases, with 9 bases between. CDR3 in amino acids: CASSFGTDYEQYF. The CDR3, as DNA: TGTGCCAGCAGTTTCGGGACGGACTACGAGCAGTACTTC.

V and J are TRBV7-8 and TRBJ2-3; D not certain. The V gene lost 5 bases and the J gene lost 4 bases, with 10 bases spanning the gap. The CDR3 loop spans 13 amino acids. From germline, CDR1 is SGHVS and CDR2 FQNEAQ. DNA of the CDR3: TGTGCCAGCAGCCCACCTCCGGCAGATACGCAGTATTTT. Translation gives CASSPPPADTQYF.

This clonotype was detected only a few times. The chain joins TRBV9 to TRBJ2-7; 8 bases are shared with TRBD1. Germline CDR1 SGDLS, CDR2 YYNGEE. The V and J ends lost 0 bases and 3 bases, in that order; junction bases with no gene match: 5. CDR3 length: 15 amino acids. CDR3 region: CASSVEAGGGYEQYF. Here the CDR3 DNA reads TGTGCCAGCAGCGTAGAGGCAGGGGGCGGCTACGAGCAGTACTTC.

The chain is built from TRBV6-2 or TRBV6-3 and TRBJ2-1; 8 bases are shared with TRBD2. This CDR3 contains 14 residues. Germline values: CDR1 MNHEY, CDR2 SVGEGT. Losses at the gene ends were 2 bases for V and 10 bases for J; bases not matched to a gene: 7. CDR3 sequence (DNA): TGTGCCAGCAGTTACGGGACTAGTGGCTTGGAGCAGTTCTTC. Amino acids: CASSYGTSGLEQFF.